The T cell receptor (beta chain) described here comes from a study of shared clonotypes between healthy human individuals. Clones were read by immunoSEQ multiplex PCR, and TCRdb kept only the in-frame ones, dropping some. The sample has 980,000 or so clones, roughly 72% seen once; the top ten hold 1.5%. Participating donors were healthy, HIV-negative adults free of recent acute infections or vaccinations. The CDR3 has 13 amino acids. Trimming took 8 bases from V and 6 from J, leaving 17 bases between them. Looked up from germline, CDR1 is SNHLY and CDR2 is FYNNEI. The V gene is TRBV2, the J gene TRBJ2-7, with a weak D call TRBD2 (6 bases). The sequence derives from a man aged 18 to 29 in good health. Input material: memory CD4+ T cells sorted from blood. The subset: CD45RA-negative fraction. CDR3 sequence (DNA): TGTGCCAGCTACTTATTCCGGGGGAGCGAGCAGTACTTC. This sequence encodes CASYLFRGSEQYF.